Listed below are T cell receptor beta chains from one sample, sequenced in a study of Ad26.COV2.S vaccination and SARS-CoV-2 variants. Profiling relied on immunoSEQ multiplex PCR, and the TCRdb table lists in-frame clones only, not all of them. The sample contains around 340,000 clones, 88% of which appear only once. Sample: peripheral blood, taken in a trial of Ad26.COV2.S vaccine versus placebo. The source is a person between 18 and 65 years old who received the Ad26.COV2.S COVID-19 vaccine or a placebo. CDR3s include the opening cysteine and the closing phenylalanine or tryptophan. The D gene is left open where the match is weak. Where a row states a size, it is once, few, many or the class of an expanded clone; other rows omit it.

TRBD1	TRBJ2-5	once	TRBV18	CASSPQTGGQETQYF	TGTGCCAGCTCACCTCAGACAGGGGGTCAAGAGACCCAGTACTTC
-	TRBJ2-1	-	TRBV7-9	CASSGFGGSYNEQFF	TGTGCCAGCAGCGGATTTGGGGGCTCCTACAATGAGCAGTTCTTC
-	TRBJ2-7	-	TRBV5-5	CASHRWGSGYEQYF	TGTGCCAGCCACAGGTGGGGCAGTGGATACGAGCAGTACTTC
-	TRBJ1-5	-	TRBV7-3	CASSLQGDQPQHF	TGTGCCAGCAGCTTACAGGGAGATCAGCCCCAGCATTTT
-	TRBJ2-1	-	TRBV11-3	CASSFRAGLYNEQFF	TGTGCCAGCAGCTTTAGGGCAGGGTTATACAATGAGCAGTTCTTC
-	TRBJ2-7	-	TRBV11-2	CASSSSPAGQYF	TGTGCCAGCAGCTCATCACCCGCAGGGCAGTACTTC
TRBD2	TRBJ2-3	-	TRBV11-2	CASSLSGSSTDTQYF	TGTGCCAGCAGCTTGAGCGGGAGCAGCACAGATACGCAGTATTTT
TRBD1	TRBJ1-5	-	TRBV28	CASSSLRPDRGSNQPQHF	TGTGCCAGCAGTTCCCTTCGGCCTGACAGGGGTAGCAATCAGCCCCAGCATTTT
-	TRBJ1-6	-	TRBV30	CAWTGRRALHF	TGTGCCTGGACAGGGCGCCGGGCCCTCCACTTT
-	TRBJ1-2	-	TRBV29-1	CSVDNLTGRYGYTF	TGCAGCGTTGACAACCTGACGGGGAGGTATGGCTACACCTTC
-	TRBJ1-4	-	TRBV28	CASSRPDANEKLFF	TGTGCCAGCAGTAGGCCGGATGCTAATGAAAAACTGTTTTTT
TRBD1	TRBJ2-7	-	TRBV5-4	CASSGKDRGYEQYF	TGTGCCAGCAGCGGGAAGGACAGGGGATACGAGCAGTACTTC
TRBD2	TRBJ2-7	-	TRBV11-3	CASSFSGIPYEQYF	TGTGCCAGCAGCTTCAGCGGGATCCCCTACGAGCAGTACTTC
-	TRBJ2-1	-	TRBV27	CASSSLWGDEQFF	TGTGCCAGCAGTTCCCTTTGGGGGGATGAGCAGTTCTTC
-	TRBJ2-7	-	TRBV12-3/TRBV12-4	CASSAGTQGQYF	TGTGCCAGCAGTGCCGGGACCCAGGGGCAGTACTTC
-	TRBJ1-1	-	TRBV6-5	CASSSPRKMNTEAFF	TGTGCCAGCAGCTCTCCACGGAAAATGAACACTGAAGCTTTCTTT
-	TRBJ2-2	-	TRBV4-1	CASSGIQGPNTGELFF	TGCGCCAGCAGCGGAATACAGGGTCCAAACACCGGGGAGCTGTTTTTT
-	TRBJ2-7	-	TRBV5-6	CASSLGREVDEQYF	TGTGCCAGCAGCTTGGGGAGGGAGGTGGACGAGCAGTACTTC
-	TRBJ2-3	once	TRBV7-6	CASTLGGGATDTQYF	TGTGCCAGCACCCTGGGCGGTGGGGCCACAGATACGCAGTATTTT
-	TRBJ2-7	-	TRBV12-1	CASSPNLGLTYEQYF	TGTGCCAGCAGCCCCAATTTGGGGCTTACCTACGAGCAGTACTTC
TRBD1	TRBJ1-1	-	TRBV10-3	CAISEQGVTEAFF	TGTGCCATCAGTGAGCAGGGGGTCACTGAAGCTTTCTTT
-	TRBJ2-7	-	TRBV7-2	CASSLESYEQYF	TGTGCCAGCAGCTTAGAAAGCTACGAGCAGTACTTC
-	TRBJ1-3	-	TRBV11-3	CASSPGSSGNTIYF	TGTGCCAGCAGCCCCGGGAGCTCTGGAAACACCATATATTTT
TRBD1	TRBJ1-1	-	TRBV3-1/TRBV3-2	CASSRRTGFGTEAFF	TGTGCCAGCAGCCGCCGGACAGGGTTTGGCACTGAAGCTTTCTTT
TRBD2	TRBJ2-6	-	TRBV28	CASSPGGGLLTGANVLTF	TGTGCCAGCAGTCCCGGGGGAGGGTTACTGACTGGGGCCAACGTCCTGACTTTC
-	TRBJ1-2	-	TRBV6-5	CACHRGGYGYTF	TGTGCCTGCCATCGGGGGGGGTATGGCTACACCTTC
-	TRBJ1-1	-	TRBV5-6	CASSLGGLEAFF	TGTGCCAGCAGCTTGGGCGGCCTTGAAGCTTTCTTT
TRBD2	TRBJ2-3	-	TRBV6-4	CASSRASGGAFVGDTQYF	TGTGCCAGCAGTAGAGCTAGCGGGGGGGCCTTTGTCGGAGATACGCAGTATTTT
TRBD1	TRBJ2-5	-	TRBV29-1	CSGGTGQETQYF	TGCAGCGGGGGGACAGGGCAAGAGACCCAGTACTTC
-	TRBJ2-5	-	TRBV7-6	CASSFKGETQYF	TGTGCCAGCAGCTTTAAAGGGGAGACCCAGTACTTC
-	TRBJ1-6	-	TRBV24-1	CATSGGSSYNSPLHF	TGTGCCACCAGTGGCGGGAGCTCCTATAATTCACCCCTCCACTTT
-	TRBJ2-6	-	TRBV4-1	CASSQAHPRSGANVLTF	TGCGCCAGCAGCCAAGCCCACCCACGCTCTGGGGCCAACGTCCTGACTTTC
-	TRBJ2-2	-	TRBV19	CASSIWGTLLGELFF	TGTGCCAGTAGTATTTGGGGGACACTATTGGGGGAGCTGTTTTTT
-	TRBJ2-7	once	TRBV5-1	CASSLGKGGHLPYEQYF	TGCGCCAGCAGCTTGGGCAAAGGGGGGCACCTCCCCTACGAGCAGTACTTC
-	TRBJ2-3	-	TRBV4-1	CASSQEAQNTQYF	TGCGCCAGCAGCCAAGAGGCCCAAAATACGCAGTATTTT
TRBD1	TRBJ2-1	once	TRBV7-2	CASSLALETGASYEQFF	TGTGCCAGCAGCTTAGCGCTGGAGACAGGGGCTAGCTATGAGCAGTTCTTC
TRBD1	TRBJ1-1	-	TRBV29-1	CSGYTDRGDTEAFF	TGCAGCGGATACACTGACAGGGGGGACACTGAAGCTTTCTTT
TRBD1	TRBJ1-6	-	TRBV28	CASRLGQGAMAPLHF	TGTGCCAGCAGACTGGGACAGGGGGCGATGGCACCCCTCCACTTT
TRBD1	TRBJ2-7	once	TRBV28	CASTRRDRSYEQYF	TGTGCCAGCACCCGACGGGACAGGAGCTACGAGCAGTACTTC
-	TRBJ1-4	-	TRBV5-1	CASSLWGTGLGEKLFF	TGCGCCAGCAGCCTCTGGGGCACAGGGTTGGGTGAAAAACTGTTTTTT
-	TRBJ1-2	-	TRBV28	CASAESNYGYTF	TGTGCCAGCGCCGAGTCTAACTATGGCTACACCTTC
-	TRBJ2-2	-	TRBV24-1	CATSDAGTGELFF	TGTGCCACCAGTGATGCGGGTACCGGGGAGCTGTTTTTT